This TCR beta chain was observed in a study of T cells in Graves' hyperthyroidism and ophthalmopathy. In this sample, this clonotype turned up many times. This CDR3 has 18 amino acids. Per the germline V gene, CDR1 is SNHLY and CDR2 is FYNNEI. V dropped 6 bases and J dropped 2; count of bases not matched to a gene: 17. Amplification yielded TCR beta CDR3 regions, with RNA transcripts as the source. Using the HTBI primer set, a first-round RT-PCR was run on the TCR CDR3. TCRdb reprocessed the multiplex PCR reads with MiXCR, giving one entry per CDR3 protein. The sample has around 190,000 distinct CDR3 sequences; around 17% are singletons.

Sequencing was carried out using blood. This TCR derives from a woman aged 45 to 65 with Graves' hyperthyroidism. This chain joins TRBV2 and TRBJ2-3, with 7 bases matching TRBD2. The DNA for the CDR3 is TGTGCCAGCAGAGGCTGGGGGACTAACGGGAGGTACACAGATACGCAGTATTTT. Residues: CASRGWGTNGRYTDTQYF.